This entry features one TCR beta chain sequence. The record originates from a study of control samples from healthy donors and cancer patients. Repertoires were generated with immunoSEQ multiplex PCR, while TCRdb's copy carries only in-frame clones and drops some. Listed are under 200,000 clones; roughly 2.2% falls within the top ten. The CDR3 spans 17 residues. V trimming: 5 bases; J trimming: 0 bases; junction bases outside the gene matches: 5. Germline assignment: CDR1 SGHTA and CDR2 FQGNSA. Input material: blood. V usage is TRBV7-2 and J usage is TRBJ2-7; 15 positions agree with TRBD2. This TCR was sampled from a woman younger than 45 in good health. DNA for the CDR3: TGTGCCAGCAGCCCTCCGGGACTAGCGGGGGGCTCCTACGAGCAGTACTTC. Translated: CASSPPGLAGGSYEQYF. Variable domain in full (rest from reference TRBV7-2 and TRBJ2-7): GAGVSQSPSNKVTEKGKDVELRCDPISGHTALYWYRQSLGQGLEFLIYFQGNSAPDKSGLPSDRFSAERTGGSVSTLTIQRTQQEDSAVYLCASSPPGLAGGSYEQYFGPGTRLTVT.